The T cell receptor beta chain described here comes from a study of shared clonotypes between healthy human individuals. Recent vaccinations or acute infections were absent in the healthy HIV-negative adult donors. Partitioning of CD4+ cells yielded a CD45RA+ naive subset and a CD45RA-negative memory subset. Clones were read by immunoSEQ multiplex PCR, and TCRdb kept only the in-frame ones, dropping some. This table has about 2.4 million clones, 93% appearing once. V shed 4 bases, J shed 8 bases, and the junction held 5 bases outside the gene matches. CDR1 and CDR2 from the germline V gene are SGHDT and YYEEEE. This CDR3 contains 12 residues.

This receptor was obtained from a man younger than 35 in good health. Some clones in this sample may be carry-over from other donors' samples. The gene calls are TRBV5-6 and TRBJ1-2, with 7 bases fitting TRBD1. The sample taken for sequencing was naive CD4+ T cells from PBMCs. Subset reported: CD45RA+ positively selected. The CDR3 reads CASSTYRGGYTF. The CDR3 DNA is TGTGCCAGCAGCACCTACAGGGGCGGCTACACCTTC.